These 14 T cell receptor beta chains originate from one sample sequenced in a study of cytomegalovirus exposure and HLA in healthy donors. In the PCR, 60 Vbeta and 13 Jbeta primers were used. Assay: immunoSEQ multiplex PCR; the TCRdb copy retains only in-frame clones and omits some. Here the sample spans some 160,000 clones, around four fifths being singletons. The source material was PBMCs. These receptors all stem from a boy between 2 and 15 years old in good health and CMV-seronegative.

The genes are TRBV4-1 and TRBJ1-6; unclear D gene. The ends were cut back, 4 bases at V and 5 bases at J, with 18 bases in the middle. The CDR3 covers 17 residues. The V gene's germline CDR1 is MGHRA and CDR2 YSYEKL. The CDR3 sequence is CASSPGLGSTNNSPLHF. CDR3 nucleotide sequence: TGCGCCAGCAGCCCAGGCCTGGGTTCGACGAATAATTCACCCCTCCACTTT.

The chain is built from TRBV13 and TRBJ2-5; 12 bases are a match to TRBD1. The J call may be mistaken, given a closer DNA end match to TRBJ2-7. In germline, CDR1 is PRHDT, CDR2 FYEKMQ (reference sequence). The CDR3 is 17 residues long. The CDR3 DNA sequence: TGTGCCAGCAGCTTCTTACCCCGGGACAGGGGGCACTACGAGCAGTACTTC. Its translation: CASSFLPRDRGHYEQYF.

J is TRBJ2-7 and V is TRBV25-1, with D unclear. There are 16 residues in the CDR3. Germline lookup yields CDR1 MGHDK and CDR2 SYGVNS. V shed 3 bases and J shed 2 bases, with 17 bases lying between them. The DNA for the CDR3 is TGTGCCAGCAGTGATGTCTTGGGCTCCCCAACCTACGAGCAGTACTTC. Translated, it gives CASSDVLGSPTYEQYF.

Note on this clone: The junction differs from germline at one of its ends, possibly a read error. CDR3 in amino acids: CASSPPDFPRDF. As DNA, the CDR3 is TGCGCCAGCAGCCCCCCGGACTTCCCCCGGGACTTC. The chain recombines TRBV5-1 with TRBJ2-5, with D possibly being TRBD2 (5 bases). The CDR3 has 12 residues. Germline assignment: CDR1 SGHRS and CDR2 YFSETQ.

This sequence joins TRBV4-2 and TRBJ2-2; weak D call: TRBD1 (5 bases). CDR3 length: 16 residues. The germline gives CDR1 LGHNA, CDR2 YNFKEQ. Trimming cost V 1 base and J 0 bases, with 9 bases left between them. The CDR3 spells CASSQVMGPNTGELFF. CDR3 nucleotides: TGTGCCAGCAGCCAAGTCATGGGGCCGAACACCGGGGAGCTGTTTTTT.

The CDR3 nucleotides are TGTGCCAGCAGTTCAGGGGGGCAAGAGACCCAGTACTTC. As protein: CASSSGGQETQYF. This chain joins TRBV27 and TRBJ2-5, with a weak D call TRBD1 (7 bases). Germline assignment: CDR1 MNHEY and CDR2 SMNVEV (reference sequence). The ends were cut back, 4 bases at V and 2 bases at J, with 8 bases in the middle. The CDR3 runs to 13 residues.

CDR3 region: CASSGTGGPPGELFF. In DNA form, the CDR3 reads TGTGCCAGCAGCGGAACGGGGGGGCCCCCCGGGGAGCTGTTTTTT. This chain links TRBV27 with TRBJ2-2; the match to TRBD2 covers 8 bases. The V segment lost 6 bases and the J segment 6 bases; nucleotides outside the gene matches: 9. The CDR3 has 15 residues. Germline CDR1 reads MNHEY; CDR2 reads SMNVEV (reference sequence).

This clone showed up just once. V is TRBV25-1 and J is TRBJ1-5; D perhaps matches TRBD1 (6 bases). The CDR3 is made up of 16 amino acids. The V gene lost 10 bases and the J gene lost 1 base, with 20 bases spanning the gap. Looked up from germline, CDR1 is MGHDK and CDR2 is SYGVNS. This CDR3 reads CAKGQSKKESNQPQHF. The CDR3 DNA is TGTGCCAAAGGACAGAGTAAAAAAGAGAGCAATCAGCCCCAGCATTTT.

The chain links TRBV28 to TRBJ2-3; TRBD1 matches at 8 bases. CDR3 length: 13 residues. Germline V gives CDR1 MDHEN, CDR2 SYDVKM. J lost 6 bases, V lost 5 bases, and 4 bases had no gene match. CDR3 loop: CASSGQGTDTQYF. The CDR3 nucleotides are TGTGCCAGCAGTGGACAGGGTACGGATACGCAGTATTTT.

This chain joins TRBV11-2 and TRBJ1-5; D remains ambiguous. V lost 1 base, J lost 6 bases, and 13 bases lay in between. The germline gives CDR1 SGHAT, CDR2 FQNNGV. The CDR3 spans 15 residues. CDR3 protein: CASSLGLTTRQPQHF. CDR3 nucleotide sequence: TGTGCCAGCAGCTTAGGTCTCACTACCCGTCAGCCCCAGCATTTT. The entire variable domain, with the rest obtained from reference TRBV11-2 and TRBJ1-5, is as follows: EAGVAQSPRYKIIEKRQSVAFWCNPISGHATLYWYQQILGQGPKLLIQFQNNGVVDDSQLPKDRFSAERLKGVDSTLKIQPAKLEDSAVYLCASSLGLTTRQPQHFGDGTRLSIL.

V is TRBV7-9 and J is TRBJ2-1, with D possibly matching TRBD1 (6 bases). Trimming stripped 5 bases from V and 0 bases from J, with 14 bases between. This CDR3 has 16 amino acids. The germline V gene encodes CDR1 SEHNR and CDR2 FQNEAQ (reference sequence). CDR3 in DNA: TGTGCCAGCAGCCCGACTCTAGGGGGCTCCTACAATGAGCAGTTCTTC. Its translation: CASSPTLGGSYNEQFF.

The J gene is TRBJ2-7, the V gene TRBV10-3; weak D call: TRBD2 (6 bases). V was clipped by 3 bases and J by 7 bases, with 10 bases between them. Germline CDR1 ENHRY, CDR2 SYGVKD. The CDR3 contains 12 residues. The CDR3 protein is CAISDAGLEQYF. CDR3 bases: TGTGCCATCAGTGATGCGGGATTGGAGCAGTACTTC.

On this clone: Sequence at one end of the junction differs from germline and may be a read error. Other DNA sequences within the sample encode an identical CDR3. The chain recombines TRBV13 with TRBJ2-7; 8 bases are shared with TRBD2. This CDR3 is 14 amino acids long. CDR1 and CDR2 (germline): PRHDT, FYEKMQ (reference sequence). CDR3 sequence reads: CASSLVGRDYEQYF. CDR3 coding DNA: TGCGCCAGCAGCTTAGTCGGGAGGGACTACGAGCAGTACTTC.

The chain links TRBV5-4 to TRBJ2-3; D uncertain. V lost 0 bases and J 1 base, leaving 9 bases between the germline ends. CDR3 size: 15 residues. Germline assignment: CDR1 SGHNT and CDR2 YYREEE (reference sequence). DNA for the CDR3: TGTGCCAGCAGCTTGGGGTGGCAGGGCACAGATACGCAGTATTTT. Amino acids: CASSLGWQGTDTQYF. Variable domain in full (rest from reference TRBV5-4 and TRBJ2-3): ETGVTQSPTHLIKTRGQQVTLRCSSQSGHNTVSWYQQALGQGPQFIFQYYREEENGRGNFPPRFSGLQFPNYSSELNVNALELDDSALYLCASSLGWQGTDTQYFGPGTRLTVL.